This entry lists 28 T cell receptor beta chains sequenced from one sample in a study of post-analysis software for immune sequencing data (dated by TCRdb to the mid-2010s). Their antigens are not known. Results and caveats for the whole study, not just this receptor: Patients showed significantly higher frequencies than controls for five TRBV segments, among them TRBV5-6, TRBV5-1 and TRBV20-1.

To prepare the library, PCR was applied. Reads for this sample came from an Illumina HiSeq 2500. Unique molecular identifiers were incorporated into TCR beta cDNA libraries to reduce PCR and sequencing biases. TCRdb reprocessing: public reads trimmed at Q25 with fastp, clones called with MiXCR, in-frame beta chains kept. Identical CDR3 protein sequences are pooled into one entry, listed with their most common genes and DNA. Counted in this sample were a few hundred thousand distinct CDR3 sequences; about 40% of them appeared once. Jointly, the top ten make up 4% to 6% of the sample. The sequenced sample was blood. These receptors originate from a girl aged 10 to 17 with multiple sclerosis.

There are many counts of this clonotype. V usage is TRBV7-3 and J usage is TRBJ2-1; 7 bases match TRBD1. The germline gives CDR1 SGHTA, CDR2 FQGTGA. This CDR3 contains 14 residues. V lost 5 bases and J lost 4; bases outside the gene matches: 5. CDR3 nucleotide sequence: TGTGCCAGCAGCGGAGACAGGGATTACAATGAGCAGTTCTTC. Protein: CASSGDRDYNEQFF.

This clonotype was counted ten times or more. The chain joins TRBV4-1 to TRBJ2-1; possible D gene TRBD2, 5 bases. Trimming cost V 1 base and J 3 bases, with 16 bases left between them. This CDR3 comprises 17 residues. Per the germline V gene, CDR1 is MGHRA and CDR2 is YSYEKL. The CDR3 region is CASSQVDLGASYNEQFF. In DNA form, the CDR3 reads TGCGCCAGCAGCCAAGTTGATTTGGGAGCGAGCTACAATGAGCAGTTCTTC.

V gene TRBV30 combines with J gene TRBJ2-1, with D perhaps TRBD2 (6 bases). Germline CDR1 GTSNPN, CDR2 SVGIG (reference sequence). Trimming took off 4 bases at V and 9 bases at J, with 16 bases between the two ends. The CDR3 contains 13 residues. CDR3 in amino acids: CAWTPGDTGEQFF. The CDR3 DNA sequence: TGTGCCTGGACGCCGGGAGACACGGGTGAGCAGTTCTTC.

This clonotype was counted at least ten times. This chain uses TRBV11-2 with TRBJ2-1, with a weak D call TRBD1 (6 bases). Trimming left V 1 base short and J 15 bases short, with 16 bases between. The CDR3 covers 13 residues. The V gene's germline CDR1 is SGHAT and CDR2 FQNNGV. Here the CDR3 reads CASSLGPYRDRFF. CDR3 nucleotide sequence: TGTGCCAGCAGCTTAGGACCTTACAGGGACCGGTTCTTC.

The table lists this clonotype with many counts. CDR3: CASSWDEKLFF. The DNA of the CDR3 is TGCGCCAGCAGTTGGGATGAAAAACTGTTTTTT. The chain uses TRBV10-2 and TRBJ1-4; no clear D gene. V dropped 5 bases and J dropped 6 bases, with 4 bases sitting between them. This CDR3 comprises 11 residues. Germline V CDR1 and CDR2: WSHSY, SAAADI.

This clonotype was counted at least ten times. The chain couples TRBV7-3 to TRBJ2-3; D possibly corresponds to TRBD2 (6 bases). V was cut by 5 bases and J by 6 bases, with 12 bases left in between. Germline CDR1 and CDR2: SGHTA and FQGTGA. The CDR3 totals 13 residues. This chain's CDR3 is CASSHGGLDTQYF. Written as DNA, the CDR3 is TGTGCCAGCAGCCACGGAGGGTTGGATACGCAGTATTTT.

With regard to this clonotype: Since a much larger clone is just one base distant, this may be a read error. V is TRBV7-2 and J is TRBJ2-1; D remains unclear. From germline, CDR1 is SGHTA and CDR2 FQGNSA. The CDR3 runs 15 residues. With 2 bases removed from V and 7 bases from J, the gap between germline ends came to 15 bases. The CDR3 region has the DNA TGTGCCAGCAGCTTATGGGCCCAGGTGGGGAATGAGCAGTTCTTC. The encoded protein is CASSLWAQVGNEQFF.

For this clonotype: A much larger clone differs from this one at a single base, so this may be a read error. V is TRBV20-1 and J is TRBJ1-2; perhaps TRBD1 as D (6 bases). The germline V and J ends were trimmed by 3 bases and 12 bases, with 23 bases remaining between them. In germline, CDR1 is DFQATT, CDR2 SNEGSKA (reference sequence). CDR3 size: 14 residues. As DNA, the CDR3 is TGCAGTGCTAGGCTCCCGGGGGGCGTAGAAGGCCACACCTTC. Translating gives CSARLPGGVEGHTF.

This clonotype was counted at least ten times. The V gene is TRBV5-1, the J gene TRBJ1-2; a possible D gene is TRBD1 (5 bases). V lost 3 bases and J lost 0, with 6 bases in between. The CDR3 length is 13 residues. The germline gives CDR1 SGHRS, CDR2 YFSETQ. Written as DNA, the CDR3 is TGCGCCAGCAGCTGGACAACTAACTATGGCTACACCTTC. Protein: CASSWTTNYGYTF.

This clonotype was found many times. This chain uses TRBV3-1 with TRBJ1-1; tentative D call: TRBD1 (6 bases). In germline, CDR1 is LGHDT, CDR2 YNNKEL (reference sequence). The CDR3 runs 15 residues. With 4 bases removed from V and 4 bases from J, the gap between germline ends came to 16 bases. This CDR3 is CASSPLAGVGTEAFF. The CDR3 DNA is TGTGCCAGCAGCCCCTTGGCAGGGGTTGGCACTGAAGCTTTCTTT.

This clonotype was recorded once. This chain joins TRBV20-1 and TRBJ1-2; no clear D. The CDR3 totals 10 residues. In germline, CDR1 is DFQATT, CDR2 SNEGSKA (reference sequence). The ends were cut back, 3 bases at V and 7 bases at J, with 6 bases in the middle. CDR3 amino acids: CSASDGGYTF. The CDR3 DNA reads TGCAGTGCTAGCGACGGTGGCTACACCTTC.

This clonotype was seen repeatedly, ten times or more. This chain connects TRBV29-1 to TRBJ1-2, with 7 bases aligning to TRBD1. V trimming: 6 bases; J trimming: 5 bases; junction bases outside the gene matches: 6. Per the germline V gene, CDR1 is SQVTM and CDR2 is ANQGSEA. This CDR3 comprises 12 residues. The CDR3 loop is CSVQGVGYGYTF. The CDR3 DNA is TGCAGCGTCCAGGGGGTAGGATATGGCTACACCTTC.

Note on this clonotype: Since a much larger clone is just one base distant, this may be a read error. V usage is TRBV7-9 and J usage is TRBJ2-7; the D gene is possibly TRBD2 (5 bases). CDR3 length: 13 amino acids. The germline gives CDR1 SEHNR, CDR2 FQNEAQ (reference sequence). V was pared by 4 bases and J by 3 bases, with 10 bases between. This CDR3 reads CASSYSGDYEQYF. Here the CDR3 DNA reads TGTGCCAGCAGCTACTCCGGGGACTACGAGCAGTACTTC.

This clonotype appeared many times. The chain recombines TRBV5-4 with TRBJ2-3; 7 nucleotides agree with TRBD1. Germline V gives CDR1 SGHNT, CDR2 YYREEE (reference sequence). This CDR3 comprises 16 residues. V trimming: 4 bases; J trimming: 4 bases; junction bases outside the gene matches: 12. CDR3 in amino acids: CASSLSRGQGADTQYF. CDR3 nucleotides: TGTGCCAGCAGCCTTAGCCGCGGGCAGGGGGCAGATACGCAGTATTTT.

This clonotype has ten or more counts. This chain links TRBV20-1 with TRBJ2-3; D gene ambiguous. Germline V lookup: CDR1 DFQATT, CDR2 SNEGSKA (reference sequence). This CDR3 comprises 15 residues. Trimming took 3 bases from V and 6 from J, leaving 19 bases between them. The CDR3 loop is CSASLPTVLSDTQYF. CDR3 DNA: TGCAGTGCTAGTCTCCCCACAGTCTTGAGCGATACGCAGTATTTT.

This clonotype was seen at least ten times. J is TRBJ2-1 and V is TRBV10-3; 8 nucleotides line up with TRBD1. With V trimmed by 8 bases and J by 6 bases, 6 bases remained unmatched. The germline CDR1 and CDR2 sequences are ENHRY and SYGVKD. The CDR3 runs 13 residues. This CDR3 is CAISTGAGNEQFF. The CDR3 region has the DNA TGTGCCATCTCGACAGGGGCCGGCAATGAGCAGTTCTTC.

Turning to this clonotype: The junction departs from the called germline gene at one end, perhaps through a read error. The rearrangement uses TRBV29-1 and TRBJ2-1; perhaps TRBD1 as D (5 bases). Germline lookup yields CDR1 SQVTM and CDR2 ANQGSEA. There are 12 residues in the CDR3. This chain's CDR3 is CSVKRGINGQFF. The CDR3 DNA sequence: TGCAGCGTTAAAAGGGGTATCAATGGGCAGTTCTTC.

This clonotype was detected many times. The chain employs TRBV4-1 and TRBJ1-1, with D uncertain. V was clipped by 3 bases and J by 0 bases, with 8 bases between them. This CDR3 comprises 14 residues. Germline V lookup: CDR1 MGHRA, CDR2 YSYEKL. CDR3 bases: TGCGCCAGCAGCCAGGAGGGATTGAACACTGAAGCTTTCTTT. Protein sequence: CASSQEGLNTEAFF.

This clonotype was detected a few times. The J gene is TRBJ1-1, the V gene TRBV4-1, with D possibly matching TRBD1 (6 bases). Trimming left V 4 bases short and J 1 base short, with 16 bases between. Germline loops: CDR1 MGHRA, CDR2 YSYEKL. The CDR3 is 16 residues long. DNA of the CDR3: TGCGCCAGCAGCCCGATTCCGGGACAAGCGAACACTGAAGCTTTCTTT. Its translation is CASSPIPGQANTEAFF.

This clonotype was recorded at least ten times. CDR3 in DNA: TGCGCCAGCAGCCAAGGGGGGGGCCCCCTCCAAGAGACCCAGTACTTC. This sequence encodes CASSQGGGPLQETQYF. V is TRBV4-1 and J is TRBJ2-5; TRBD2 might be the D (7 bases). Germline assignment: CDR1 MGHRA and CDR2 YSYEKL. The V end was cut by 1 base, the J end by 1 base, with 13 bases between. The CDR3 covers 16 residues.

About this clonotype: A much more abundant neighbour one base away suggests this may be a read error. This chain links TRBV5-1 with TRBJ2-5; 7 bases align to TRBD1. Germline V gives CDR1 SGHRS, CDR2 YFSETQ. The CDR3 contains 16 residues. The ends lost 7 bases at V and 5 bases at J; junction bases unmatched: 17. CDR3 DNA: TGCGCCAGCGGCGCCGGACAGGATTCGCAATTGGAGACCCAGTACTTC. This encodes CASGAGQDSQLETQYF. The variable domain in full, with the rest retrieved from reference TRBV5-1 and TRBJ2-5, is KAGVTQTPRYLIKTRGQQVTLSCSPISGHRSVSWYQQTPGQGLQFLFEYFSETQRNKGNFPGRFSGRQFSNSRSEMNVSTLELGDSALYLCASGAGQDSQLETQYFGPGTRLLVL.

A few counts support this clonotype. V and J are TRBV25-1 and TRBJ1-5; D is unresolved. Per the germline V gene, CDR1 is MGHDK and CDR2 is SYGVNS. This CDR3 contains 12 residues. V lost 6 bases and J 0 bases, leaving 3 bases between the germline ends. The CDR3 DNA follows: TGTGCCAGCAGGGCTAGCAATCAGCCCCAGCATTTT. Protein: CASRASNQPQHF.

This clonotype appeared many times. J is TRBJ1-1 and V is TRBV7-3, with D maybe TRBD1 (5 bases). Trimming cost V 2 bases and J 5 bases, with 12 bases left between them. This CDR3 region has 14 residues. CDR1 is SGHTA, CDR2 FQGTGA, per germline. The CDR3 DNA follows: TGTGCCAGCAGCTTACAGGGTCGGGGAACTGAAGCTTTCTTT. Its translation: CASSLQGRGTEAFF.

This clonotype was counted ten times or more. The rearrangement uses TRBV9 and TRBJ2-6; D unresolved. Germline CDR1 SGDLS, CDR2 YYNGEE. V was pared by 0 bases and J by 6 bases, with 13 bases between. The CDR3 is 16 residues long. CDR3 in amino acids: CASSVDGSLKANVLTF. For the CDR3, the DNA is TGTGCCAGCAGCGTAGATGGCAGCTTGAAGGCCAACGTCCTGACTTTC.

In its sample, this clonotype was seen many times. The gene calls are TRBV9 and TRBJ2-1; 8 positions match TRBD1. CDR1 is SGDLS, CDR2 YYNGEE, per germline. The ends lost 4 bases at V and 6 bases at J; junction bases unmatched: 12. The CDR3 sequence is 16 residues long. The CDR3 DNA sequence: TGTGCCAGCAGCTCCAAGGACCAGGGGGCCTTCAATGAGCAGTTCTTC. This encodes CASSSKDQGAFNEQFF.

For this clonotype: A read error may be the cause here, since a much bigger clone is one base away. This chain uses TRBV5-1 with TRBJ2-1; 10 bases line up with TRBD2. CDR1 is SGHRS, CDR2 YFSETQ, per germline. This CDR3 has 18 residues. This CDR3 is CASSLLAGAPGSYNEQLF. The CDR3 region has the DNA TGCGCCAGCAGCTTGCTAGCGGGGGCGCCTGGCTCCTACAATGAGCAGCTCTTC.

This clonotype was seen ten or more times. J is TRBJ1-1 and V is TRBV12-3 or TRBV12-4, with 7 bases identical to TRBD1. With V trimmed by 6 bases and J by 3 bases, 7 bases remained unmatched. The CDR3 consists of 14 residues. This chain's CDR3 is CASRLNTGDTEAFF. The CDR3 coding sequence is TGTGCCAGCAGACTCAATACAGGGGACACTGAAGCTTTCTTT.

The chain recombines TRBV3-1 with TRBJ2-5, with 12 bases identical to TRBD2. Germline V CDR1 and CDR2: LGHDT, YNNKEL (reference sequence). The length of the CDR3 is 16 residues. V trimming: 3 bases; J trimming: 1 base; junction bases outside the gene matches: 3. CDR3: CASSHLGLAGQETQYF. DNA of the CDR3: TGTGCCAGCAGCCACCTGGGACTAGCGGGCCAAGAGACCCAGTACTTC.